Listed below are T cell receptor beta chains from one sample, sequenced in a study of T cell repertoires in cytomegalovirus infection. TCRdb fed the reads into MiXCR, producing one record per CDR3 protein. The sample lists around 450,000 distinct CDR3 sequences; roughly a third were seen once. Sequencing input: PBMCs. The receptors come from a human donor in good health (CMV status not recorded). Some clones in this sample may be carry-over from other donors' samples. The CDR3 runs from the conserved cysteine through the conserved F or W. Fields, in order: V gene, D gene, clone size, J gene, CDR3 protein, CDR3 DNA. The D gene is left open where the match is weak. For some rows the clone size is stated as once, few or many, or as a class when expanded; others skip it.

v_gene: TRBV11-2; d_gene: TRBD2; abundance: -; j_gene: TRBJ2-1; CDR3aa: CASRPTSGGAANEQFF; CDR3nt: TGTGCCAGCAGACCGACTAGCGGGGGGGCCGCAAATGAGCAGTTCTTC
v_gene: TRBV7-3; d_gene: TRBD1; abundance: -; j_gene: TRBJ1-1; CDR3aa: CASSLNVQGGAVF; CDR3nt: TGTGCCAGCAGCTTAAATGTCCAGGGGGGAGCTGTCTTT
v_gene: TRBV10-3; d_gene: TRBD2; abundance: -; j_gene: TRBJ2-5; CDR3aa: CAISEPPGLAEETQYF; CDR3nt: TGTGCCATCAGTGAGCCCCCCGGACTAGCGGAAGAGACCCAGTACTTC
v_gene: TRBV11-2; d_gene: -; abundance: few; j_gene: TRBJ1-5; CDR3aa: CASSPTADGNQPQHF; CDR3nt: TGTGCCAGCAGCCCGACAGCGGACGGGAATCAGCCCCAGCATTTT
v_gene: TRBV6-1; d_gene: -; abundance: -; j_gene: TRBJ1-5; CDR3aa: CASSDQLYSNQPQHF; CDR3nt: TGTGCCAGCAGTGATCAGCTCTATAGCAATCAGCCCCAGCATTTT
v_gene: TRBV5-8; d_gene: TRBD2; abundance: -; j_gene: TRBJ2-3; CDR3aa: CASSFGSGGALDTQYF; CDR3nt: TGTGCCAGCAGCTTCGGTAGCGGGGGGGCCCTAGATACGCAGTATTTT
v_gene: TRBV27; d_gene: -; abundance: -; j_gene: TRBJ1-5; CDR3aa: CASSPTTGTNQPQHF; CDR3nt: TGTGCCAGCAGTCCCACCACCGGGACCAATCAGCCCCAGCATTTT
v_gene: TRBV28; d_gene: -; abundance: -; j_gene: TRBJ1-2; CDR3aa: CASSTLEPKQGPFNYGYTF; CDR3nt: TGTGCCAGCAGTACCCTCGAGCCGAAACAGGGACCCTTTAACTATGGCTACACCTTC
v_gene: TRBV12-3/TRBV12-4; d_gene: TRBD1; abundance: few; j_gene: TRBJ2-4; CDR3aa: CASSPTRDRGNIQYF; CDR3nt: TGTGCCAGCAGTCCAACTAGGGACAGGGGAAACATTCAGTACTTC
v_gene: TRBV29-1; d_gene: -; abundance: -; j_gene: TRBJ1-1; CDR3aa: CSGKKTGFNTEAFF; CDR3nt: TGCAGCGGCAAGAAAACAGGTTTCAACACTGAAGCTTTCTTT
v_gene: TRBV6-2/TRBV6-3; d_gene: -; abundance: -; j_gene: TRBJ2-7; CDR3aa: CASSVPGLPYEQYF; CDR3nt: TGTGCCAGCAGTGTACCGGGACTTCCCTACGAGCAGTACTTC
v_gene: TRBV7-2; d_gene: TRBD2; abundance: -; j_gene: TRBJ2-1; CDR3aa: CASSPSGAGVDYEPFF; CDR3nt: TGTGCCAGCAGCCCGAGTGGAGCGGGGGTGGACTATGAGCCGTTCTTC
v_gene: TRBV6-6; d_gene: -; abundance: -; j_gene: TRBJ2-1; CDR3aa: CASSYPTSLEQFF; CDR3nt: TGTGCCAGCAGTTACCCAACTAGTTTGGAGCAGTTCTTC
v_gene: TRBV5-1; d_gene: TRBD2; abundance: -; j_gene: TRBJ2-5; CDR3aa: CASSPIAGGQETQYF; CDR3nt: TGCGCCAGCAGCCCTATAGCGGGGGGGCAAGAGACCCAGTACTTC
v_gene: TRBV15; d_gene: -; abundance: -; j_gene: TRBJ1-5; CDR3aa: CATSSKVGVGGDQPQHF; CDR3nt: TGTGCCACCAGCAGCAAGGTGGGGGTCGGGGGTGATCAGCCCCAGCATTTT
v_gene: TRBV5-4; d_gene: -; abundance: -; j_gene: TRBJ2-1; CDR3aa: CASSSTRVSSYNEQFF; CDR3nt: TGTGCCAGCAGCTCCACCCGGGTCAGCTCCTACAATGAGCAGTTCTTC
v_gene: TRBV12-3/TRBV12-4; d_gene: -; abundance: -; j_gene: TRBJ1-1; CDR3aa: CASSPGFQTEAFF; CDR3nt: TGTGCCAGCTCTCCCGGATTCCAAACTGAAGCTTTCTTT
v_gene: TRBV2; d_gene: -; abundance: -; j_gene: TRBJ2-1; CDR3aa: CASRDKGFNYNEQFF; CDR3nt: TGTGCCAGCAGGGACAAGGGTTTTAACTACAATGAGCAGTTCTTC
v_gene: TRBV11-2; d_gene: -; abundance: few; j_gene: TRBJ1-1; CDR3aa: CASKPLIEAFF; CDR3nt: TGTGCCAGCAAACCTTTGATTGAAGCTTTCTTT
v_gene: TRBV19; d_gene: TRBD2; abundance: -; j_gene: TRBJ2-1; CDR3aa: CASSMSTSGRSYNEQFF; CDR3nt: TGTGCCAGTAGTATGTCTACTAGCGGGCGCTCCTACAATGAGCAGTTCTTC
v_gene: TRBV7-8; d_gene: TRBD2; abundance: -; j_gene: TRBJ2-3; CDR3aa: CASSAIAGSLSSTDTQYF; CDR3nt: TGTGCCAGCAGCGCCATAGCGGGGAGCCTATCTAGCACAGATACGCAGTATTTT
v_gene: TRBV4-1; d_gene: TRBD2; abundance: -; j_gene: TRBJ2-3; CDR3aa: CASSQELAGGLTDTQYF; CDR3nt: TGCGCCAGCAGCCAGGAACTAGCGGGGGGGCTCACAGATACGCAGTATTTT
v_gene: TRBV6-1; d_gene: -; abundance: many; j_gene: TRBJ1-3; CDR3aa: CASCTIAGSGNTIYF; CDR3nt: TGTGCCAGCTGTACCATCGCCGGGTCTGGAAACACCATATATTTT
v_gene: TRBV7-2; d_gene: -; abundance: many; j_gene: TRBJ2-1; CDR3aa: CASLGVSRGGEQFF; CDR3nt: TGTGCCAGCTTGGGGGTTTCTCGAGGGGGTGAGCAGTTCTTC
v_gene: TRBV20-1; d_gene: -; abundance: -; j_gene: TRBJ1-2; CDR3aa: CSARNRLNYGYTF; CDR3nt: TGCAGTGCGCGAAATAGGCTTAACTATGGCTACACCTTC